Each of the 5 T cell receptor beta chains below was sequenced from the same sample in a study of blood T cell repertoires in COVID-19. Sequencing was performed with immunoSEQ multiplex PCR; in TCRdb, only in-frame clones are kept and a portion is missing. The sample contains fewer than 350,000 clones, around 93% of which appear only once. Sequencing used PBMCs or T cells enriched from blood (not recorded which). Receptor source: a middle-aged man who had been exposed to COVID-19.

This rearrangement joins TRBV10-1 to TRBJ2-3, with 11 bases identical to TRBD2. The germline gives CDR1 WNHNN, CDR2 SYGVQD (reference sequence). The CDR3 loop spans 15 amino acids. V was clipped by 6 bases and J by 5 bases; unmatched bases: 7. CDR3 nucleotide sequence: TGCGCCAGCAGCCCTACTAGCGGGAGTGGAGATACGCAGTATTTT. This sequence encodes CASSPTSGSGDTQYF.

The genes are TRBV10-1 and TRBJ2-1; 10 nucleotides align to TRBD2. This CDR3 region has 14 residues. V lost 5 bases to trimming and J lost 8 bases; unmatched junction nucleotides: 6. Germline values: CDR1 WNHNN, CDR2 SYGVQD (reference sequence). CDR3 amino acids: CASSLAGAEDEQFF. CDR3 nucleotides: TGCGCCAGCAGTCTAGCGGGAGCTGAGGATGAGCAGTTCTTC.

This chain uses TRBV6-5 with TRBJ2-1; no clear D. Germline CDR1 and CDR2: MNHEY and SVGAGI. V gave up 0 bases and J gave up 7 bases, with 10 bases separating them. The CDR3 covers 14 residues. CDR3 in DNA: TGTGCCAGCAGTTACTCTTACAGAATAAATGAGCAGTTCTTC. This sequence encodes CASSYSYRINEQFF.

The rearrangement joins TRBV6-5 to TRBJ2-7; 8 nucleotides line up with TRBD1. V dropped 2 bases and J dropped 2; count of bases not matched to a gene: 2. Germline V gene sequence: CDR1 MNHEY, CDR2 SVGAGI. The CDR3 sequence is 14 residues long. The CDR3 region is CASSYGQGAYEQYF. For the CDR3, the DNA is TGTGCCAGCAGTTACGGACAGGGCGCCTACGAGCAGTACTTC.

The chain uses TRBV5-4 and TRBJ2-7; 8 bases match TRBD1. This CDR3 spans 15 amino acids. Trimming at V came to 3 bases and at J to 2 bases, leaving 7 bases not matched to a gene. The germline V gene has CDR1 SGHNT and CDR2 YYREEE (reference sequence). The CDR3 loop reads CASSSKDRGTYEQYF. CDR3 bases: TGTGCCAGCAGCTCGAAAGACAGGGGTACCTACGAGCAGTACTTC. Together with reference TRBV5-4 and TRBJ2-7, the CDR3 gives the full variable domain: ETGVTQSPTHLIKTRGQQVTLRCSSQSGHNTVSWYQQALGQGPQFIFQYYREEENGRGNFPPRFSGLQFPNYSSELNVNALELDDSALYLCASSSKDRGTYEQYFGPGTRLTVT.